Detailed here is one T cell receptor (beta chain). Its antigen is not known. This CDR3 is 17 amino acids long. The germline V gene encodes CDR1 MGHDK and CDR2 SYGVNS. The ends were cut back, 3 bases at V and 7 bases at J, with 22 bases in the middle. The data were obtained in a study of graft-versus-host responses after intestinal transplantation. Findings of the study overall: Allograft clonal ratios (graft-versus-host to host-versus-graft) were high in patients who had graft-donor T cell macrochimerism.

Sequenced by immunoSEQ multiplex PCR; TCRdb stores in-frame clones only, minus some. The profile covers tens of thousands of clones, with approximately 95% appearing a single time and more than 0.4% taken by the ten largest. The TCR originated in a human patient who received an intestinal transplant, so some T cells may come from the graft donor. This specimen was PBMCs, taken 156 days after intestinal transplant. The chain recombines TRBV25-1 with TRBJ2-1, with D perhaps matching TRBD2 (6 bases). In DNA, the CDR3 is TGTGCCAGCAGTGACCCCCCGGGCCGGGGGTTAAGTAATGAGCAGTTCTTC. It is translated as CASSDPPGRGLSNEQFF.